The rows below give T cell receptor beta chains drawn from one sample of a study of cytomegalovirus exposure and HLA in healthy donors. Sequencing used immunoSEQ multiplex PCR; TCRdb keeps in-frame clones, though not all of them. The sample carries around 150,000 clones, around 82% recorded once. Sequencing was performed on PBMCs. All receptors come from a man aged 35-49 years in good health and CMV-seropositive. CDR3s include the opening cysteine and the closing phenylalanine or tryptophan. The D gene is left open where the match is weak. Rows may omit the clone size; those that give it use once, few, many or a size class.

D gene | clone size | CDR3 length | J gene | V gene | CDR3 DNA | CDR3 protein
. | . | 14 | TRBJ2-1 | TRBV19 | TGTGCCAGTAGTACGGCAGGGAACTACAATGAGCAGTTCTTC | CASSTAGNYNEQFF
. | . | 11 | TRBJ2-1 | TRBV14 | TGTGCCAGCAGCCAAGGGACAGTACAGTTCTTC | CASSQGTVQFF
. | once | 14 | TRBJ1-1 | TRBV7-8 | TGTGCCAGCAGTTCAGGGGCCTCGAACACTGAAGCTTTCTTT | CASSSGASNTEAFF
. | few | 15 | TRBJ2-6 | TRBV11-3 | TGTGCCAGCAGCTCCGACAGGTTTGGGGCCAACGTCCTGACTTTC | CASSSDRFGANVLTF
. | . | 16 | TRBJ2-7 | TRBV11-2 | TGTGCCAGCAGCTTAGGGGGAGACAAGCTTTCCTACGAGCAGTACTTC | CASSLGGDKLSYEQYF
TRBD2 | . | 15 | TRBJ2-7 | TRBV12-5 | TGTGCTAGTGTCTCAGGTCTAGCGGGAACCTACGAGCAGTACTTC | CASVSGLAGTYEQYF
TRBD1 | . | 18 | TRBJ1-5 | TRBV5-6 | TGTGCCAGCAGCGTCGGGACAGGGGGGAGTAGCAGCAATCAGCCCCAGCATTTT | CASSVGTGGSSSNQPQHF
. | . | 14 | TRBJ2-2 | TRBV30 | TGTGCCTGGAGTGTACTTACGGGGGCCGGGGAGCTGTTTTTT | CAWSVLTGAGELFF
TRBD1 | . | 16 | TRBJ1-6 | TRBV15 | TGTGCCACCAGCAGAGAGTCCGGGACAGGGGACTCACCCCTCCACTTT | CATSRESGTGDSPLHF
TRBD1 | . | 14 | TRBJ1-6 | TRBV6-5 | TGTGCCAGCACTCCGGACAGGGCTAATTCACCCCTCCACTTT | CASTPDRANSPLHF
TRBD2 | . | 16 | TRBJ2-1 | TRBV13 | TGTGCCAGCAGTTTTAGCGGGAGGGGACTCTACAATGAGCAGTTCTTC | CASSFSGRGLYNEQFF
TRBD1 | few | 12 | TRBJ2-7 | TRBV30 | TGTGCCTGGAGTACAGGGGGCTACGAGCAGTACTTC | CAWSTGGYEQYF
. | few | 15 | TRBJ2-2 | TRBV25-1 | TGTGCCAGCAGTGTGGGCAGGCTTAACACCGGGGAGCTGTTTTTT | CASSVGRLNTGELFF
. | . | 15 | TRBJ1-1 | TRBV21-1 | TGTGCCAGCAGCAACAAAAGGCGCAGGGCCACTGAAGCTTTCTTT | CASSNKRRRATEAFF
TRBD1 | . | 14 | TRBJ2-7 | TRBV15 | TGTGCCACCAGCAGAGGGGACAGGGCCTACCAGCAGTACTTC | CATSRGDRAYQQYF
. | . | 15 | TRBJ1-4 | TRBV18 | TGTGCCAGCTCACCAGGAGCTCCGCCTCGGGAAAAACTGTTTTTT | CASSPGAPPREKLFF
TRBD2 | . | 19 | TRBJ2-3 | TRBV7-2 | TGTGCCAGCAGCCCCCGAGGGAGCGGGGGGGCACGGAGCACAGATACGCAGTATTTT | CASSPRGSGGARSTDTQYF
TRBD1 | few | 14 | TRBJ1-5 | TRBV5-6 | TGTGCCAGCAGCGTAAACAGGGGGACTCAGCCCCAGCATTTT | CASSVNRGTQPQHF
. | few | 14 | TRBJ1-5 | TRBV6-6 | TGTGCCAGCACTCTAGACGGGGGGCATCAGCCCCAGCATTTT | CASTLDGGHQPQHF
. | . | 15 | TRBJ1-1 | TRBV7-8 | TGTGCCAGCAAGGGGGGGTGGTCTTTGGGCACTGAAGCTTTCTTT | CASKGGWSLGTEAFF
TRBD2 | . | 14 | TRBJ2-7 | TRBV19 | TGTGCCAGTAGTATAGGCACTAGCGGCTACGAGCAGTACTTC | CASSIGTSGYEQYF
. | . | 14 | TRBJ2-7 | TRBV29-1 | TGCAGCGTTAAAGGGGGGACAGCGAACCACGAGCAGTACTTC | CSVKGGTANHEQYF
. | . | 15 | TRBJ1-1 | TRBV9 | TGTGCCAGCAGCGGCAGGGACTCTATCGCTGCTGAAGCTTTCTTT | CASSGRDSIAAEAFF
. | . | 16 | TRBJ1-5 | TRBV9 | TGTGCCAGCAGCGAGGGAGGAGGGATTAGCAATCAGCCCCAGCATTTT | CASSEGGGISNQPQHF
TRBD2 | . | 17 | TRBJ2-2 | TRBV5-1 | TGCGCCAGCAGCTTGGTAGCAGGACTAGCTAACACCGGGGAGCTGTTTTTT | CASSLVAGLANTGELFF
TRBD2 | . | 15 | TRBJ2-7 | TRBV28 | TGTGCCAGCAGTTTTGGCTCGACGGGAGGCTACGAGCAGTACTTC | CASSFGSTGGYEQYF
. | . | 15 | TRBJ2-3 | TRBV7-9 | TGTGCCAGCAGCTTCCTGAGACAGCCCACAGATACGCAGTATTTT | CASSFLRQPTDTQYF
. | . | 14 | TRBJ1-5 | TRBV30 | TGTGCCTGGAAAAGGGTACAGGGCAATCAGCCCCAGCATTTT | CAWKRVQGNQPQHF
TRBD1 | . | 13 | TRBJ1-1 | TRBV18 | TGTGCCAGTCAAGGACAGGGAAACACTGAAGCTTTCTTT | CASQGQGNTEAFF
TRBD2 | . | 16 | TRBJ2-3 | TRBV2 | TGTGCCAGCAGTGAAGCGGGGGGACTAGCCGCAGATACGCAGTATTTT | CASSEAGGLAADTQYF
. | once | 16 | TRBJ1-3 | TRBV28 | TGTGCCAGCAGTTTGAGGGAGCCAGGATCTGGAAACACCATATATTTT | CASSLREPGSGNTIYF